These 28 T cell receptor beta chains were all obtained from the same sample, sequenced in a study of shared clonotypes between healthy human individuals. The protocol was immunoSEQ multiplex PCR, while the TCRdb copy is restricted to in-frame clones and leaves out a portion. The sample contains hundreds of thousands of clones, more than 70% of which appear only once. What was sequenced was memory CD4+ T cells sorted from blood. Subset here: CD45RA-negative fraction. The receptor set was obtained from a young woman in good health.

The chain employs TRBV7-8 and TRBJ2-7, with TRBD2 identical over 9 bases. Per the germline V gene, CDR1 is SGHVS and CDR2 is FQNEAQ. The J segment lost 2 bases and the V segment lost 4 bases, leaving 15 bases of the junction unmatched. This CDR3 is 18 amino acids long. CDR3 protein: CASSSASLGLAIPYEQYF. Written as DNA, the CDR3 is TGTGCCAGCAGCTCCGCTAGTTTGGGACTAGCAATCCCCTACGAGCAGTACTTC.

This clone was detected once. This sequence joins TRBV2 and TRBJ2-5; D is unresolved. Per germline, CDR1 SNHLY and CDR2 FYNNEI. The CDR3 extends over 14 amino acids. Trimming removed 2 bases from V and 5 bases from J, with 12 bases in between. The CDR3 reads CASSESNGRETQYF. The CDR3 nucleotides are TGTGCCAGCAGTGAATCGAACGGTCGGGAGACCCAGTACTTC.

The rearrangement joins TRBV7-3 to TRBJ2-2; a possible D gene is TRBD1 (5 bases). Germline loops: CDR1 SGHTA, CDR2 FQGTGA. Trimming took 4 bases from V and 0 from J, leaving 12 bases between them. The CDR3 has 16 amino acids. The chain's CDR3 is CASSSSRATNTGELFF. The CDR3 DNA reads TGTGCCAGCAGCTCTTCCAGGGCGACGAACACCGGGGAGCTGTTTTTT.

The rearrangement uses TRBV4-1 and TRBJ2-1; 7 bases match TRBD2. The CDR3 loop spans 14 amino acids. Germline loops: CDR1 MGHRA, CDR2 YSYEKL. V gave up 4 bases and J gave up 8 bases; unmatched junction bases: 8. The CDR3 loop reads CASSPGLVLDEQFF. The CDR3 DNA follows: TGCGCCAGCAGCCCAGGACTAGTTCTCGATGAGCAGTTCTTC.

V gene TRBV5-1 combines with J gene TRBJ2-3; 7 nucleotides match TRBD2. Germline CDR1 is SGHRS and CDR2 is YFSETQ. There are 15 residues in the CDR3. J was trimmed by 6 bases and V by 4 bases; bases with no gene match: 11. Here the CDR3 reads CASSPGAPGGDTQYF. The CDR3 coding sequence is TGCGCCAGCAGCCCTGGTGCCCCGGGGGGTGATACGCAGTATTTT.

V is TRBV29-1 and J is TRBJ2-2; 8 bases are a match to TRBD2. The CDR3 is 15 residues long. The junction had 11 bases not matched to a gene; V was cut back by 6 bases and J by 5 bases. Germline V gene data show CDR1 as SQVTM and CDR2 as ANQGSEA. CDR3 coding DNA: TGCAGCGTCCCCGTGGGTGCTAGCGGGACCGGGGAGCTGTTTTTT. It specifies CSVPVGASGTGELFF.

The V gene is TRBV5-1, the J gene TRBJ1-2, with TRBD1 as a possible D gene (5 bases). V shed 1 base and J shed 8 bases, with 21 bases lying between them. CDR1 and CDR2 from the germline V gene are SGHRS and YFSETQ. The CDR3 consists of 16 residues. The CDR3 loop reads CASSLIGDGLGQGYTF. In DNA form, the CDR3 reads TGCGCCAGCAGCTTGATCGGGGACGGGCTGGGGCAGGGCTACACCTTC.

CDR3 amino acids: CASSLGIRDSQETQYF. CDR3 nucleotide sequence: TGCGCCAGCAGCTTGGGGATCCGGGACAGTCAAGAGACCCAGTACTTC. The gene calls are TRBV5-1 and TRBJ2-5; 7 bases agree with TRBD1. With V trimmed by 0 bases and J by 2 bases, 7 bases remained unmatched. The CDR3 sequence is 16 residues long. CDR1 and CDR2 from the germline V gene are SGHRS and YFSETQ.

In this sample, this clone turned up a few times. The chain links TRBV5-1 to TRBJ1-5; the match to TRBD1 covers 10 bases. V was pared by 4 bases and J by 7 bases, with 5 bases of the junction left unmatched. Per the germline V gene, CDR1 is SGHRS and CDR2 is YFSETQ. The CDR3 runs 14 residues. The CDR3 DNA sequence: TGCGCCAGCAGCGGGGGACAGGGGAGGCAGCCCCAGCATTTT. Its protein is CASSGGQGRQPQHF.

The chain employs TRBV9 and TRBJ2-7; D is ambiguous. V was trimmed by 0 bases and J by 0 bases, leaving 13 bases between them. The CDR3 contains 16 residues. The germline V gene encodes CDR1 SGDLS and CDR2 YYNGEE. CDR3 in amino acids: CASSVEAGQTSYEQYF. The CDR3 DNA sequence: TGTGCCAGCAGCGTAGAGGCAGGCCAAACCTCCTACGAGCAGTACTTC.

This clone was found once. The genes are TRBV5-1 and TRBJ2-2, with TRBD2 matching 13 bases. The germline gives CDR1 SGHRS, CDR2 YFSETQ. V was pared by 3 bases and J by 5 bases, with 13 bases of the junction left unmatched. The CDR3 extends over 19 amino acids. CDR3: CASSSGLLAGGPGTGELFF. The CDR3 DNA follows: TGCGCCAGCAGCTCCGGCTTACTAGCGGGAGGGCCGGGGACCGGGGAGCTGTTTTTT.

This clone was observed a handful of times. V is TRBV6-1 and J is TRBJ2-2, with a possible D match to TRBD2 (6 bases). V dropped 2 bases and J dropped 6 bases, with 13 bases sitting between them. Germline V gene data show CDR1 as MNHNS and CDR2 as SASEGT. This CDR3 contains 15 residues. The CDR3 region is CASSESLGEAGELFF. The CDR3 region has the DNA TGTGCCAGCAGTGAAAGTTTAGGGGAGGCCGGGGAGCTGTTTTTT.

V usage is TRBV25-1 and J usage is TRBJ2-3, with D perhaps TRBD1 (6 bases). Per germline, CDR1 MGHDK and CDR2 SYGVNS. Trimming pared 4 bases from V and 10 bases from J, leaving 12 bases between. This CDR3 is built from 12 residues. CDR3: CASSGTGPSQYF. The CDR3 nucleotides read TGTGCCAGCAGTGGTACAGGGCCTTCGCAGTATTTT.

The V and J genes are TRBV7-2 and TRBJ2-6, with D maybe TRBD1 (6 bases). CDR3 size: 16 residues. V was cut by 2 bases and J by 2 bases, with 10 bases left in between. The germline V gene encodes CDR1 SGHTA and CDR2 FQGNSA. CDR3 DNA: TGTGCCAGCAGCTTAAGGACAGCAACTGGGGCCAACGTCCTGACTTTC. It encodes CASSLRTATGANVLTF.

The rearrangement links TRBV29-1 to TRBJ1-1, with a weak D call TRBD1 (5 bases). Germline V gene lookup returns CDR1 SQVTM and CDR2 ANQGSEA. The CDR3 runs to 16 residues. With 7 bases removed from V and 4 bases from J, the gap between germline ends came to 25 bases. As DNA, the CDR3 is TGCAGCGCGCAGGGAGGAGTGGAAAGGTCGATCACTGAAGCTTTCTTT. Translation gives CSAQGGVERSITEAFF.

The chain employs TRBV11-2 and TRBJ2-3; 12 nucleotides line up with TRBD2. Germline CDR1 is SGHAT and CDR2 is FQNNGV. The junction had 4 bases not matched to a gene; V was cut back by 1 base and J by 2 bases. The CDR3 is made up of 17 amino acids. The CDR3: CASSLVASGRATDTQYF. DNA of the CDR3: TGTGCCAGCAGCTTAGTGGCTAGCGGGAGGGCCACAGATACGCAGTATTTT. The full variable domain, in which reference TRBV11-2 and TRBJ2-3 provide the parts outside the CDR3, is EAGVAQSPRYKIIEKRQSVAFWCNPISGHATLYWYQQILGQGPKLLIQFQNNGVVDDSQLPKDRFSAERLKGVDSTLKIQPAKLEDSAVYLCASSLVASGRATDTQYFGPGTRLTVL.

The rearrangement links TRBV4-2 to TRBJ2-7; D possibly corresponds to TRBD2 (6 bases). Trimming took 1 base from V and 3 from J, leaving 10 bases between them. Germline V gene data show CDR1 as LGHNA and CDR2 as YNFKEQ. This CDR3 is built from 14 residues. CDR3 amino acids: CASSQAGAGYEQYF. CDR3 bases: TGTGCCAGCAGCCAAGCGGGAGCTGGCTACGAGCAGTACTTC.

The CDR3 is CAWSAKDQRNTEAFF. The CDR3 coding sequence is TGTGCCTGGAGTGCCAAAGACCAGAGAAACACTGAAGCTTTCTTT. This chain links TRBV30 with TRBJ1-1; D is unclear. The CDR3 runs 15 residues. Trimming shortened V by 1 base and J by 2 bases, and 14 bases separated the two germline ends. The germline V gene encodes CDR1 GTSNPN and CDR2 SVGIG (reference sequence).

This rearrangement joins TRBV11-3 to TRBJ2-2; D gene unclear. The CDR3 is 13 amino acids. V was trimmed by 5 bases and J by 7 bases, leaving 11 bases between them. Germline CDR1 reads SGHNT; CDR2 reads YENEEA. The DNA for the CDR3 is TGTGCCAGCAGCAAAACAGTTATCGGGGAGCTGTTTTTT. This translates into CASSKTVIGELFF.

This chain connects TRBV10-3 to TRBJ2-2; 7 nucleotides agree with TRBD2. Germline V gene lookup returns CDR1 ENHRY and CDR2 SYGVKD. The CDR3 runs 13 residues. Trimming took 7 bases from V and 5 from J; bases not matched to a gene: 4. CDR3 sequence: CAIMREWTGELFF. In nucleotides, the CDR3 is TGTGCCATCATGCGGGAGTGGACCGGGGAGCTGTTTTTT.

The J gene is TRBJ1-4, the V gene TRBV11-2; 9 bases fit TRBD1. CDR3 size: 16 residues. The V gene end was trimmed by 1 base and the J gene end by 5 bases; junction bases not matched to a gene: 5. Germline V lookup: CDR1 SGHAT, CDR2 FQNNGV. The CDR3 sequence: CASSLGGQGGNEKLFF. For the CDR3, the DNA is TGTGCCAGCAGCTTAGGGGGACAGGGAGGAAATGAAAAACTGTTTTTT. Variable domain in full (rest from reference TRBV11-2 and TRBJ1-4): EAGVAQSPRYKIIEKRQSVAFWCNPISGHATLYWYQQILGQGPKLLIQFQNNGVVDDSQLPKDRFSAERLKGVDSTLKIQPAKLEDSAVYLCASSLGGQGGNEKLFFGSGTQLSVL.

The V call is TRBV7-6, the J call TRBJ2-3; no clear D gene. The CDR3 is 15 residues long. V was shortened by 5 bases and J by 4 bases, with 16 bases between the two germline ends. Germline CDR1 is SGHVS and CDR2 is FNYEAQ. The CDR3 coding sequence is TGTGCCAGCAGCACGGGCCAGGTTGGGGCAGATACGCAGTATTTT. This gives the protein CASSTGQVGADTQYF.

V gene TRBV6-5 combines with J gene TRBJ1-5, with 7 bases lining up with TRBD1. The CDR3 contains 16 residues. After removal of 4 bases from V and 4 bases from J, the junction contained 10 bases not matched to a gene. Germline V gene sequence: CDR1 MNHEY, CDR2 SVGAGI. CDR3: CASSSPTGAPNQPQHF. The CDR3 nucleotides are TGTGCCAGCAGTTCGCCTACAGGGGCACCGAATCAGCCCCAGCATTTT.

The chain employs TRBV27 and TRBJ1-2; perhaps TRBD1 as D (5 bases). The CDR3 is 16 amino acids. The germline V gene has CDR1 MNHEY and CDR2 SMNVEV (reference sequence). V was pared by 2 bases and J by 4 bases, with 17 bases between. The CDR3 DNA sequence: TGTGCCAGCAGTTTACGCGGTGGGGGGTTTTCCTATGGCTACACCTTC. It is translated as CASSLRGGGFSYGYTF.

V gene TRBV5-1 combines with J gene TRBJ2-4; D assignment may be TRBD1 or TRBD2 (7 bases each). V lost 5 bases and J 8 bases, leaving 11 bases between the germline ends. The CDR3 spans 12 residues. Germline V gives CDR1 SGHRS, CDR2 YFSETQ. CDR3 coding DNA: TGCGCCAGCAGGGGAGGGGGCTACATTCAGTACTTC. Translation: CASRGGGYIQYF.

The chain combines TRBV25-1 with TRBJ2-7, with D unresolved. Germline loops: CDR1 MGHDK, CDR2 SYGVNS. The V end was cut by 3 bases, the J end by 0 bases, with 9 bases between. This CDR3 has 14 residues. CDR3 nucleotide sequence: TGTGCCAGCAGTGACGGCAGGCTCTCCTACGAGCAGTACTTC. It codes for CASSDGRLSYEQYF.

J is TRBJ2-7 and V is TRBV7-2, with 8 bases fitting TRBD1. This CDR3 is 14 amino acids long. Germline assignment: CDR1 SGHTA and CDR2 FQGNSA. V lost 5 bases and J lost 4; bases outside the gene matches: 7. Here the CDR3 reads CASSVPRQGYEQYF. The DNA of the CDR3 is TGTGCCAGCAGCGTACCACGACAGGGGTACGAGCAGTACTTC. The full variable domain, in which reference TRBV7-2 and TRBJ2-7 provide the parts outside the CDR3, is GAGVSQSPSNKVTEKGKDVELRCDPISGHTALYWYRQSLGQGLEFLIYFQGNSAPDKSGLPSDRFSAERTGGSVSTLTIQRTQQEDSAVYLCASSVPRQGYEQYFGPGTRLTVT.

J is TRBJ2-3 and V is TRBV13; 8 bases match TRBD1. In germline, CDR1 is PRHDT, CDR2 FYEKMQ (reference sequence). Losses at the gene ends were 4 bases for V and 5 bases for J; bases not matched to a gene: 5. The CDR3 has 14 amino acids. CDR3 amino acids: CASSSRTGLDTQYF. The CDR3 DNA follows: TGTGCCAGCAGCTCTAGGACAGGGTTAGATACGCAGTATTTT.